Sequencing of this TCR beta chain was carried out in a study of vaccination and CD4 T cells after COVID-19. As for the study in general: For post-vaccine samples, collection took place a median roughly 72 days after dose two, ranging from 14 to 241. Overlapping peptides covering the spike proteins of SARS-CoV-2, HCoV-NL63, HCoV-OC43 and HCoV-229E were added to stimulate cells. Each control was exposed to a CEFX pool, an HIV-1 Nef pool, or no peptide at all.

With the Oncomine TCR Beta short-read assay, DNA from cultured CD4+ T cells was sequenced. TCRdb reprocessed the PCR reads with MiXCR, giving one entry per CDR3 protein. The sample lists around 12,000 distinct CDR3 sequences; 65% to 85% were seen once. As for this clonotype: What it binds is unknown.

Treatment: roughly ten-day PBMC culture with coronavirus spike peptide pools or control peptides (ViraFEST assay). The source of this sequence is a human donor who had recovered from COVID-19. The source material was CD4+ T cells from blood, cultured in vitro.

For the CDR3, the DNA is TGTGCCACCAGTGATACCCGGCAGGGGATGGAGACCCAGTACTTC. This codes for CATSDTRQGMETQYF. This chain uses TRBV24-1 with TRBJ2-5; D perhaps matches TRBD1 (6 bases). This CDR3 has 15 residues. Germline-derived CDR1 and CDR2 are KGHDR and SFDVKD. V was trimmed by 3 bases and J by 5 bases, leaving 15 bases between them.